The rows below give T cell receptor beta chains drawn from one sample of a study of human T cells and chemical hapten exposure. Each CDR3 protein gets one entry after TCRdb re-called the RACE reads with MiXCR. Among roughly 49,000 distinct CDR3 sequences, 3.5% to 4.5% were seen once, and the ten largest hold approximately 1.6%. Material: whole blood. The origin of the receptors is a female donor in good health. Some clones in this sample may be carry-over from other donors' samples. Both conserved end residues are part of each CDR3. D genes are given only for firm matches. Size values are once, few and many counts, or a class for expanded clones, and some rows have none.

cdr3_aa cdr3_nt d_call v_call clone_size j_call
CSVEPLTGGAYNEQFF TGCAGCGTTGAACCTCTGACAGGGGGCGCGTACAATGAGCAGTTCTTC TRBD1 TRBV29-1 many TRBJ2-1
CASSLAEDTVSYEQYF TGTGCCAGCAGTTTAGCGGAAGACACCGTCTCCTACGAGCAGTACTTC NA TRBV12-3/TRBV12-4 medium-sized TRBJ2-7
CSARPRTGVEQYF TGCAGTGCTAGACCACGGACGGGCGTGGAGCAGTACTTC NA TRBV20-1 few TRBJ2-7
CASSGDSEDTQYF TGTGCCAGCAGCGGGGATTCCGAAGATACGCAGTATTTT NA TRBV5-4 many TRBJ2-3
CASSYVEGVGVNTEAFF TGTGCCAGCAGTTACGTGGAGGGCGTTGGGGTCAACACTGAAGCTTTCTTT NA TRBV6-5 NA TRBJ1-1
CASSFNSGPGYTIYF TGTGCCAGCAGCTTTAATTCGGGACCCGGGTACACCATATATTTT NA TRBV7-3 many TRBJ1-3
CASSPTGTTNEKLFF TGTGCCAGCAGCCCAACAGGGACAACTAATGAAAAACTGTTTTTT NA TRBV7-9 many TRBJ1-4
CASSLSPGVPNYGYTF TGTGCCAGCAGTCTCTCTCCAGGAGTCCCTAACTATGGCTACACCTTC NA TRBV27 few TRBJ1-2
CASSKGASTDTQYF TGTGCCAGCAGCAAGGGGGCCAGCACAGATACGCAGTATTTT TRBD1 TRBV6-6 few TRBJ2-3
CSASETSGGTDTQYF TGCAGTGCTAGCGAGACTAGCGGGGGCACAGATACGCAGTATTTT TRBD2 TRBV20-1 many TRBJ2-3
CASSYRALEEQYF TGTGCCAGCAGTTACCGGGCCCTCGAAGAGCAGTACTTC NA TRBV27 many TRBJ2-7
CASSYTENNEKLFF TGTGCCAGCAGCTACACAGAGAATAATGAAAAACTGTTTTTT NA TRBV5-4 NA TRBJ1-4
CASSLRASGAYYNEQFF TGTGCCAGCAGCTTAAGGGCTAGCGGGGCTTACTACAATGAGCAGTTCTTC TRBD2 TRBV7-2 few TRBJ2-1
CASSPGTPSYEQYF TGTGCCAGCAGCCCCGGGACGCCCTCCTACGAGCAGTACTTC NA TRBV6-6 many TRBJ2-7
CASSQGRGSEAFF TGTGCCAGCAGCCAAGGAAGAGGCAGTGAAGCTTTCTTT NA TRBV3-1 few TRBJ1-1
CASSLVFGYANTGELFF TGCGCCAGCAGCTTGGTATTTGGGTACGCGAACACCGGGGAGCTGTTTTTT NA TRBV5-1 few TRBJ2-2
CASSLGQNQPQHF TGTGCCAGCAGCTTGGGACAGAATCAGCCCCAGCATTTT NA TRBV5-6 many TRBJ1-5
CASSQVAGANVLTF TGTGCCAGCAGCCAGGTGGCTGGGGCCAACGTCCTGACTTTC NA TRBV14 medium-sized TRBJ2-6
CASSLSLSSGANVLTF TGTGCCAGCAGCTTGTCCCTCAGCTCTGGGGCCAACGTCCTGACTTTC NA TRBV5-4 many TRBJ2-6
CASSVGDSNQPQHF TGTGCCAGCAGTGTTGGGGATAGCAATCAGCCCCAGCATTTT NA TRBV2 few TRBJ1-5
CASSLGQGEQQYF TGCGCCAGCAGCTTAGGCCAGGGGGAGCAGCAGTACTTC TRBD1 TRBV5-1 many TRBJ2-7
CASSLGQGIFYEQYF TGTGCCAGCAGCCTCGGACAGGGGATTTTTTACGAGCAGTACTTC TRBD1 TRBV7-9 many TRBJ2-7
CASGRGAGGYEQYF TGTGCCAGCGGTCGGGGTGCGGGGGGCTACGAGCAGTACTTC TRBD2 TRBV27 many TRBJ2-7
CASSPDSGGAGEQFF TGTGCCAGCAGCCCGGACAGCGGGGGGGCCGGTGAGCAGTTCTTC TRBD2 TRBV9 many TRBJ2-1
CASSQVANTQYF TGTGCCAGCAGCCAAGTCGCCAATACGCAGTATTTT NA TRBV14 many TRBJ2-3
CASSGRAPPYSNQPQHF TGTGCCAGCTCGGGTAGGGCCCCCCCGTATAGCAATCAGCCCCAGCATTTT NA TRBV6-1 NA TRBJ1-5
CASSLVNQPQHF TGTGCCAGCAGCTTGGTAAATCAGCCCCAGCATTTT NA TRBV7-9 many TRBJ1-5
CASSPTGTPINQPQHF TGTGCCAGCAGCCCAACCGGGACCCCAATCAATCAGCCCCAGCATTTT NA TRBV7-8 many TRBJ1-5
CASSLGTDEQYF TGTGCCAGCAGTTTAGGGACAGACGAGCAGTACTTC NA TRBV12-3/TRBV12-4 many TRBJ2-7
CASSFRTGMNTEAFF TGCGCCAGCAGCTTCCGGACAGGGATGAACACTGAAGCTTTCTTT TRBD1 TRBV5-1 many TRBJ1-1
CSASGGIGNQPQHF TGCAGTGCTAGTGGGGGCATAGGCAATCAGCCCCAGCATTTT NA TRBV20-1 many TRBJ1-5
CASSSWTGVNYGYTF TGTGCCAGCAGCTCATGGACAGGGGTCAACTATGGCTACACCTTC TRBD1 TRBV7-9 few TRBJ1-2